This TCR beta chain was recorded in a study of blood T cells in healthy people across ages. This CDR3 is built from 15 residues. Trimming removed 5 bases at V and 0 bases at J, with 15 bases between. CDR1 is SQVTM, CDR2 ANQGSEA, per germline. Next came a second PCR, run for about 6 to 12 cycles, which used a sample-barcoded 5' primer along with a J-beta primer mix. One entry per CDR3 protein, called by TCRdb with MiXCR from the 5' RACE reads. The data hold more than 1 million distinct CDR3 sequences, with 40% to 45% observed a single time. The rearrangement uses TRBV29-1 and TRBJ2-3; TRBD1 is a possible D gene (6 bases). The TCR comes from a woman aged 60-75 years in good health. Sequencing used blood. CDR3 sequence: CSVQGQSTSTDTQYF. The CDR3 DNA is TGCAGCGTTCAGGGACAATCTACTAGCACAGATACGCAGTATTTT.